The 12 T cell receptor beta chains listed next were all sequenced from one sample in a study of blood T cell repertoires in COVID-19. TCRdb keeps only in-frame clones here, not all; method: immunoSEQ multiplex PCR. The profile shows over 35,000 clones, roughly 90% of them singletons. The specimen was peripheral blood. All receptors derive from a human donor in a cohort sampled during active COVID-19.

V gene TRBV7-3 combines with J gene TRBJ2-7; D is possibly TRBD2 (6 bases). Trimming took 2 bases from V and 2 from J, leaving 13 bases between them. CDR1 SGHTA and CDR2 FQGTGA come from the germline V gene. The CDR3 covers 15 residues. As DNA, the CDR3 is TGTGCCAGCAGCTTATCCGGGGGTGCCCCCTACGAGCAGTACTTC. Residues: CASSLSGGAPYEQYF.

The chain links TRBV11-2 to TRBJ1-1, with a tentative D call TRBD1 (6 bases). Trimming removed 1 base at V and 1 base at J, with 10 bases between. The CDR3 covers 15 residues. From germline, CDR1 is SGHAT and CDR2 FQNNGV. The CDR3 DNA sequence: TGTGCCAGCAGCTTAGTGCGAGGGGGGAACACTGAAGCTTTCTTT. It encodes CASSLVRGGNTEAFF.

The rearrangement uses TRBV9 and TRBJ1-1; D unclear. The CDR3 runs to 15 residues. CDR1 and CDR2 from the germline V gene are SGDLS and YYNGEE. V was pared by 4 bases and J by 3 bases, with 16 bases between. The CDR3 bases are TGTGCCAGCAGCCACGGGAGTCGATCGGACACTGAAGCTTTCTTT. It codes for CASSHGSRSDTEAFF. The full variable domain, its missing parts supplied by reference TRBV9 and TRBJ1-1, is DSGVTQTPKHLITATGQRVTLRCSPRSGDLSVYWYQQSLDQGLQFLIQYYNGEERAKGNILERFSAQQFPDLHSELNLSSLELGDSALYFCASSHGSRSDTEAFFGQGTRLTVV.

This clone was counted a single time. J is TRBJ2-1 and V is TRBV12-5; 11 bases map to TRBD2. The V gene end was trimmed by 0 bases and the J gene end by 3 bases; junction bases not matched to a gene: 16. The CDR3 length is 21 residues. From germline, CDR1 is LGHNT and CDR2 FRNRAP. Here the CDR3 DNA reads TGTGCTAGTGGTTTGGTTTACGGGTGGCTAGCGGGGGGTCCCAACTACAATGAGCAGTTCTTC. Its translation is CASGLVYGWLAGGPNYNEQFF.

V and J are TRBV19 and TRBJ1-2; D is unclear. The germline V gene encodes CDR1 LNHDA and CDR2 SQIVND (reference sequence). Trimming left V 4 bases short and J 6 bases short, with 18 bases between. CDR3 length equals 15 residues. Written as DNA, the CDR3 is TGTGCCAGTAGTACCTCAGAGGAGGTGTATAATGGCTACACCTTC. Its protein is CASSTSEEVYNGYTF.

The chain couples TRBV6-1 to TRBJ1-2; weak D call: TRBD1 (6 bases). Germline loops: CDR1 MNHNS, CDR2 SASEGT. The ends were cut back, 0 bases at V and 0 bases at J, with 11 bases in the middle. This CDR3 region has 16 residues. This chain's CDR3 is CASSEARGVSNYGYTF. DNA for the CDR3: TGTGCCAGCAGTGAAGCCAGGGGTGTATCTAACTATGGCTACACCTTC.

This rearrangement joins TRBV19 to TRBJ1-2; no clear D. This CDR3 has 15 amino acids. Trimming left V 7 bases short and J 0 bases short, with 15 bases between. Per the germline V gene, CDR1 is LNHDA and CDR2 is SQIVND (reference sequence). CDR3 sequence: CASKRPHGANYGYTF. CDR3 coding DNA: TGTGCCAGTAAAAGGCCGCATGGAGCTAACTATGGCTACACCTTC.

The V call is TRBV18, the J call TRBJ1-1; 7 nucleotides line up with TRBD1. The CDR3 runs 16 residues. The junction had 7 bases not matched to a gene; V was cut back by 3 bases and J by 0 bases. CDR1 is KGHSH and CDR2 is LQKENI in the germline V gene. The CDR3 here is CASSPGTVTLNTEAFF. As DNA, the CDR3 is TGTGCCAGCTCACCCGGGACAGTGACTTTGAACACTGAAGCTTTCTTT.

The chain has TRBV13 and TRBJ2-1, with a possible D match to TRBD2 (6 bases). The CDR3 runs to 16 residues. V was clipped by 4 bases and J by 0 bases, with 13 bases between them. The germline V gene has CDR1 PRHDT and CDR2 FYEKMQ (reference sequence). CDR3 sequence reads: CASSYGTGSSYNEQFF. The CDR3 coding sequence is TGTGCCAGCAGCTACGGGACTGGCAGCTCCTACAATGAGCAGTTCTTC.

This sequence joins TRBV11-2 and TRBJ1-2; TRBD1 is a possible D gene (6 bases). Germline loops: CDR1 SGHAT, CDR2 FQNNGV. With 3 bases removed from V and 2 bases from J, the gap between germline ends came to 19 bases. The CDR3 is made up of 17 amino acids. This CDR3 reads CASSFGVQGQGNYGYTF. The CDR3 DNA sequence: TGTGCCAGCAGCTTTGGAGTTCAGGGCCAGGGGAACTATGGCTACACCTTC.

The rearrangement links TRBV3-1 (or the pseudogene TRBV3-2) to TRBJ2-2, with 12 bases matching TRBD2. Trimming removed 1 base from V and 6 bases from J; junction bases left unmatched: 3. Germline CDR1 and CDR2: LGHDT and YNNKEL (reference sequence). The CDR3 runs to 16 residues. CDR3 nucleotides: TGTGCCAGCAGCCAAGCATCTAGCGGGGGGGCCGGGGAGCTGTTTTTT. It specifies CASSQASSGGAGELFF.

The CDR3 nucleotides are TGTGCCAGCAGCTTAGCCCGGCAGGGGGTTAACTATGGCTACACCTTC. Translating gives CASSLARQGVNYGYTF. V usage is TRBV7-9 and J usage is TRBJ1-2, with 7 bases that match TRBD1. The CDR3 loop spans 16 amino acids. Germline V CDR1 and CDR2: SEHNR, FQNEAQ (reference sequence). J was trimmed by 1 base and V by 0 bases; bases with no gene match: 5.